What follows are 25 T cell receptor beta chains derived from one specimen sequenced in a study of T cell repertoires in cytomegalovirus infection. Their target antigens are unknown. TCRdb fed the reads into MiXCR, producing one record per CDR3 protein. Of 800,000 to 950,000 distinct CDR3 sequences listed, 30% to 35% were seen once; the top ten hold roughly 12%. Source: cultured CD8+ T cells from PBMCs, taken from culture after CMV antigen stimulation. The receptor set was obtained from a human donor in good health (CMV status not recorded). Some clones in this sample may be carry-over from other donors' samples.

In this sample, this clonotype turned up many times. The chain has TRBV7-6 and TRBJ2-1; D unclear. V was shortened by 5 bases and J by 5 bases, with 13 bases between the two germline ends. This CDR3 region has 14 residues. Germline CDR1 is SGHVS and CDR2 is FNYEAQ. CDR3 bases: TGTGCCAGCAGCCCTTTGGGCGGTAACAATGAGCAGTTCTTC. Protein product: CASSPLGGNNEQFF.

There are many counts of this clonotype. The chain joins TRBV7-6 to TRBJ2-2; 11 positions agree with TRBD2. Germline loops: CDR1 SGHVS, CDR2 FNYEAQ. V lost 4 bases and J lost 8; bases outside the gene matches: 9. CDR3 size: 16 residues. As DNA, the CDR3 is TGTGCCAGCAGCTCCGGGGGGACTAGCGGTCAGGGGGAGCTGTTTTTT. It translates to CASSSGGTSGQGELFF. The full variable domain, with the rest looked up from reference TRBV7-6 and TRBJ2-2, is GAGVSQSPRYKVTKRGQDVALRCDPISGHVSLYWYRQALGQGPEFLTYFNYEAQQDKSGLPNDRFSAERPEGSISTLTIQRTEQRDSAMYRCASSSGGTSGQGELFFGEGSRLTVL.

The chain has TRBV20-1 and TRBJ2-7, with D possibly TRBD1 on 5 matching bases. V was shortened by 6 bases and J by 6 bases, with 18 bases between the two germline ends. The CDR3 has 13 residues. The germline V gene has CDR1 DFQATT and CDR2 SNEGSKA (reference sequence). CDR3 sequence: CSAQGWDLTEQYF. CDR3 DNA sequence: TGCAGTGCCCAGGGCTGGGATTTGACCGAGCAGTACTTC.

The CDR3 DNA reads as TGTGCCAGCAGTTTCGGGCAGGGTAGGAGGGTAGATACGCAGTATTTT. Protein sequence: CASSFGQGRRVDTQYF. The rearrangement joins TRBV28 to TRBJ2-3; TRBD2 might be the D (6 bases). The CDR3 contains 16 residues. Germline CDR1 MDHEN, CDR2 SYDVKM. Trimming left V 3 bases short and J 5 bases short, with 18 bases between.

The chain uses TRBV4-1 and TRBJ2-7; TRBD2 agrees at 13 bases. Germline assignment: CDR1 MGHRA and CDR2 YSYEKL. This CDR3 has 18 amino acids. J gave up 4 bases and V 2 bases, and 11 bases lay outside the gene matches. Here the CDR3 reads CASSQWTSGGPGGYEQYF. In DNA form, the CDR3 reads TGCGCCAGCAGCCAATGGACTAGCGGGGGCCCCGGGGGGTACGAGCAGTACTTC.

V is TRBV7-2 and J is TRBJ1-1; D is possibly TRBD1 (6 bases). CDR1 and CDR2 (germline): SGHTA, FQGNSA. CDR3 length: 15 residues. V was trimmed by 3 bases and J by 3 bases, leaving 14 bases between them. The CDR3 region has the DNA TGTGCCAGCAGCTTCCCGGGACATGAGGACACTGAAGCTTTCTTT. As protein: CASSFPGHEDTEAFF.

This chain links TRBV12-5 with TRBJ1-2; D unclear. The CDR3 sequence is 18 residues long. Germline CDR1 LGHNT, CDR2 FRNRAP. Between the trimmed V and J ends, which lost 1 base and 2 bases, there was a span of 20 bases. CDR3 sequence: CASGLGPHQTYFNYGYTF. The CDR3 DNA reads as TGTGCTAGTGGTTTGGGACCCCACCAGACCTACTTCAACTATGGCTACACCTTC.

This clonotype was detected many times. The chain combines TRBV7-6 with TRBJ1-2; tentative D call: TRBD1 (5 bases). CDR3 size: 14 residues. Germline CDR1 and CDR2: SGHVS and FNYEAQ. With 5 bases removed from V and 3 bases from J, the gap between germline ends came to 13 bases. CDR3 nucleotide sequence: TGTGCCAGCAGCCCCCGAATGGGGGACTATGGCTACACCTTC. Encoded protein: CASSPRMGDYGYTF.

The chain uses TRBV29-1 and TRBJ1-2; 10 nucleotides line up with TRBD1. CDR3 length: 16 amino acids. Germline V gene lookup returns CDR1 SQVTM and CDR2 ANQGSEA. The V segment lost 3 bases and the J segment 2 bases; nucleotides outside the gene matches: 9. This CDR3 reads CSVDDRGQRRNYGYTF. CDR3 DNA: TGCAGCGTTGACGACAGGGGGCAGCGTCGAAACTATGGCTACACCTTC.

This clonotype appeared a few times. The chain links TRBV15 to TRBJ1-5; weak D call: TRBD1 (6 bases). Deletions cut 5 bases from V and 4 bases from J, with 15 bases between. Germline loops: CDR1 LNHNV, CDR2 YYDKDF (reference sequence). The CDR3 length is 15 residues. The CDR3 DNA reads TGTGCCACCAGCGGCACAGGGTTAGTAAATCAGCCCCAGCATTTT. This codes for CATSGTGLVNQPQHF.

V usage is TRBV19 and J usage is TRBJ2-2; the D gene is possibly TRBD1 (6 bases). V was clipped by 7 bases and J by 3 bases, with 21 bases between them. Germline V gene lookup returns CDR1 LNHDA and CDR2 SQIVND (reference sequence). This CDR3 contains 17 residues. Here the CDR3 reads CASKRPGHRLYTGELFF. The CDR3 coding sequence is TGTGCCAGTAAAAGGCCGGGACACCGATTATACACCGGGGAGCTGTTTTTT.

This clonotype was detected only once. Just one base apart from a much larger clone, this may be a read error. The chain employs TRBV7-2 and TRBJ2-3; TRBD2 agrees at 11 bases. CDR3 size: 16 residues. The trim removed 5 bases at V and 4 bases at J, leaving 8 bases unmatched. Germline assignment: CDR1 SGHTA and CDR2 FQGNSA. The CDR3 here is CTSSPVAGGPPDTQYF. Here the CDR3 DNA reads TGTACCAGCAGCCCAGTAGCGGGGGGGCCCCCAGATACGCAGTATTTT.

This clonotype was counted at least ten times. J is TRBJ2-2 and V is TRBV7-9, with 8 bases matching TRBD1. J gave up 1 base and V 5 bases, and 6 bases lay outside the gene matches. The CDR3 extends over 16 amino acids. Germline-derived CDR1 and CDR2 are SEHNR and FQNEAQ (reference sequence). The CDR3 nucleotides read TGTGCCAGCAGCCCGCGCGGACAGGGGAACACCGGGGAGCTGTTTTTT. Amino acids: CASSPRGQGNTGELFF. Combining the CDR3 with reference TRBV7-9 and TRBJ2-2 gives the whole variable domain DTGVSQNPRHKITKRGQNVTFRCDPISEHNRLYWYRQTLGQGPEFLTYFQNEAQLEKSRLLSDRFSAERPKGSFSTLEIQRTEQGDSAMYLCASSPRGQGNTGELFFGEGSRLTVL.

The sample holds a few counts of this clonotype. The chain combines TRBV7-2 with TRBJ2-3; D possibly uses TRBD1 or TRBD2 (5 bases each). The V end lost 4 bases, the J end lost 6 bases, and 11 bases lay between the germline ends. CDR3 size: 13 residues. Germline CDR1 SGHTA, CDR2 FQGNSA. The CDR3 DNA is TGTGCCAGCAGCTCCGGGACCGGTGATACGCAGTATTTT. Translation gives CASSSGTGDTQYF.

The chain carries TRBV24-1 and TRBJ1-6; TRBD1 might be the D (6 bases). The CDR3 consists of 14 residues. With 3 bases removed from V and 6 bases from J, the gap between germline ends came to 8 bases. Germline values: CDR1 KGHDR, CDR2 SFDVKD. The CDR3 here is CATSDQGINSPLHF. The CDR3 DNA is TGTGCCACCAGTGATCAGGGGATTAATTCACCCCTCCACTTT.

This chain uses TRBV7-2 with TRBJ2-7; 15 bases line up with TRBD2. The CDR3 length is 17 residues. In germline, CDR1 is SGHTA, CDR2 FQGNSA. Losses at the gene ends were 5 bases for V and 2 bases for J; bases not matched to a gene: 7. CDR3 sequence reads: CASSLGTSGGLAYEQYV. CDR3 bases: TGTGCCAGCAGCCTAGGGACTAGCGGGGGGTTGGCCTACGAGCAGTACGTC.

The V call is TRBV7-8, the J call TRBJ2-7; D unresolved. Looked up from germline, CDR1 is SGHVS and CDR2 is FQNEAQ. V was shortened by 4 bases and J by 5 bases, with 9 bases between the two germline ends. The CDR3 is 12 residues long. CDR3 protein: CASSSYGHEQYF. DNA for the CDR3: TGTGCCAGCAGCTCCTACGGGCACGAGCAGTACTTC.

DNA of the CDR3: TGTGCCAGCAGCCCCGGGACAGGGGTTCTGGAGACCCAGTACTTC. Translation gives CASSPGTGVLETQYF. The genes are TRBV7-9 and TRBJ2-5; 10 bases line up with TRBD1. Trimming at V came to 5 bases and at J to 5 bases, leaving 8 bases not matched to a gene. Germline V gene data show CDR1 as SEHNR and CDR2 as FQNEAQ (reference sequence). The CDR3 contains 15 residues.

This clonotype came up once. A much larger clone sits a single nucleotide away, making a read error possible. This rearrangement joins TRBV2 to TRBJ2-5; 10 nucleotides agree with TRBD2. Germline CDR1 is SNHLY and CDR2 is FYNNEI. The CDR3 length is 15 residues. J lost 6 bases, V lost 4 bases, and 8 bases had no gene match. CDR3 in DNA: TGTGCCAGCAGTGGGGCAAGCGGGGGGGCCAAGACCCAGTACTTC. Protein: CASSGASGGAKTQYF.

The chain recombines TRBV27 with TRBJ2-2; 16 nucleotides align to TRBD2. The V segment lost 5 bases and the J segment 1 base; nucleotides outside the gene matches: 7. The germline gives CDR1 MNHEY, CDR2 SMNVEV (reference sequence). This CDR3 is 19 amino acids long. The CDR3 reads CASSMMGLAGGLNTGELFF. DNA for the CDR3: TGTGCCAGCAGTATGATGGGACTAGCGGGGGGGTTGAACACCGGGGAGCTGTTTTTT.

The table lists this clonotype with a few counts. V usage is TRBV7-8 and J usage is TRBJ2-6; D gene uncertain. The germline gives CDR1 SGHVS, CDR2 FQNEAQ. V dropped 3 bases and J dropped 3 bases, with 12 bases sitting between them. CDR3 size: 16 residues. In DNA form, the CDR3 reads TGTGCCAGCAGCTTTTTCGATAGAGTTGGGGCCAACGTCCTGACTTTC. Translation gives CASSFFDRVGANVLTF.

This clonotype has just a few counts. J is TRBJ2-1 and V is TRBV28, with 9 bases that match TRBD2. The CDR3 is 17 amino acids. Germline loops: CDR1 MDHEN, CDR2 SYDVKM. The junction had 8 bases not matched to a gene; V was cut back by 2 bases and J by 3 bases. The CDR3 nucleotides are TGTGCCAGCAGTTTACTCCTTAGCGGGGGCCACTACAATGAGCAGTTCTTC. The encoded protein is CASSLLLSGGHYNEQFF.

This sequence joins TRBV14 and TRBJ1-1; D possibly corresponds to TRBD1 (5 bases). Germline V gene sequence: CDR1 SGHDN, CDR2 FVKESK. This CDR3 region has 17 residues. Trimming removed 4 bases at V and 4 bases at J, with 22 bases between. CDR3 nucleotide sequence: TGTGCCAGCAGCCCCCGGGGGGGAATGCGGGAACGCACTGAAGCTTTCTTT. Protein product: CASSPRGGMRERTEAFF.

The chain couples TRBV5-1 to TRBJ1-4; possible D gene TRBD1, 5 bases. Germline values: CDR1 SGHRS, CDR2 YFSETQ. This CDR3 contains 14 residues. Trimming took 0 bases from V and 9 from J, leaving 12 bases between them. Here the CDR3 DNA reads TGCGCCAGCAGCTTGGCCCAGGGCTCGAAAAAACTGTTTTTT. This gives the protein CASSLAQGSKKLFF.

The rearrangement links TRBV4-2 to TRBJ1-2; D remains unclear. V lost 0 bases to trimming and J lost 1 base, with 21 bases between them. Per the germline V gene, CDR1 is LGHNA and CDR2 is YNFKEQ. This CDR3 has 19 residues. CDR3 bases: TGTGCCAGCAGCCAAGATACGGTGTTACCCTTTGAAGGTAACTATGGCTACACCTTC. Translated, it gives CASSQDTVLPFEGNYGYTF.